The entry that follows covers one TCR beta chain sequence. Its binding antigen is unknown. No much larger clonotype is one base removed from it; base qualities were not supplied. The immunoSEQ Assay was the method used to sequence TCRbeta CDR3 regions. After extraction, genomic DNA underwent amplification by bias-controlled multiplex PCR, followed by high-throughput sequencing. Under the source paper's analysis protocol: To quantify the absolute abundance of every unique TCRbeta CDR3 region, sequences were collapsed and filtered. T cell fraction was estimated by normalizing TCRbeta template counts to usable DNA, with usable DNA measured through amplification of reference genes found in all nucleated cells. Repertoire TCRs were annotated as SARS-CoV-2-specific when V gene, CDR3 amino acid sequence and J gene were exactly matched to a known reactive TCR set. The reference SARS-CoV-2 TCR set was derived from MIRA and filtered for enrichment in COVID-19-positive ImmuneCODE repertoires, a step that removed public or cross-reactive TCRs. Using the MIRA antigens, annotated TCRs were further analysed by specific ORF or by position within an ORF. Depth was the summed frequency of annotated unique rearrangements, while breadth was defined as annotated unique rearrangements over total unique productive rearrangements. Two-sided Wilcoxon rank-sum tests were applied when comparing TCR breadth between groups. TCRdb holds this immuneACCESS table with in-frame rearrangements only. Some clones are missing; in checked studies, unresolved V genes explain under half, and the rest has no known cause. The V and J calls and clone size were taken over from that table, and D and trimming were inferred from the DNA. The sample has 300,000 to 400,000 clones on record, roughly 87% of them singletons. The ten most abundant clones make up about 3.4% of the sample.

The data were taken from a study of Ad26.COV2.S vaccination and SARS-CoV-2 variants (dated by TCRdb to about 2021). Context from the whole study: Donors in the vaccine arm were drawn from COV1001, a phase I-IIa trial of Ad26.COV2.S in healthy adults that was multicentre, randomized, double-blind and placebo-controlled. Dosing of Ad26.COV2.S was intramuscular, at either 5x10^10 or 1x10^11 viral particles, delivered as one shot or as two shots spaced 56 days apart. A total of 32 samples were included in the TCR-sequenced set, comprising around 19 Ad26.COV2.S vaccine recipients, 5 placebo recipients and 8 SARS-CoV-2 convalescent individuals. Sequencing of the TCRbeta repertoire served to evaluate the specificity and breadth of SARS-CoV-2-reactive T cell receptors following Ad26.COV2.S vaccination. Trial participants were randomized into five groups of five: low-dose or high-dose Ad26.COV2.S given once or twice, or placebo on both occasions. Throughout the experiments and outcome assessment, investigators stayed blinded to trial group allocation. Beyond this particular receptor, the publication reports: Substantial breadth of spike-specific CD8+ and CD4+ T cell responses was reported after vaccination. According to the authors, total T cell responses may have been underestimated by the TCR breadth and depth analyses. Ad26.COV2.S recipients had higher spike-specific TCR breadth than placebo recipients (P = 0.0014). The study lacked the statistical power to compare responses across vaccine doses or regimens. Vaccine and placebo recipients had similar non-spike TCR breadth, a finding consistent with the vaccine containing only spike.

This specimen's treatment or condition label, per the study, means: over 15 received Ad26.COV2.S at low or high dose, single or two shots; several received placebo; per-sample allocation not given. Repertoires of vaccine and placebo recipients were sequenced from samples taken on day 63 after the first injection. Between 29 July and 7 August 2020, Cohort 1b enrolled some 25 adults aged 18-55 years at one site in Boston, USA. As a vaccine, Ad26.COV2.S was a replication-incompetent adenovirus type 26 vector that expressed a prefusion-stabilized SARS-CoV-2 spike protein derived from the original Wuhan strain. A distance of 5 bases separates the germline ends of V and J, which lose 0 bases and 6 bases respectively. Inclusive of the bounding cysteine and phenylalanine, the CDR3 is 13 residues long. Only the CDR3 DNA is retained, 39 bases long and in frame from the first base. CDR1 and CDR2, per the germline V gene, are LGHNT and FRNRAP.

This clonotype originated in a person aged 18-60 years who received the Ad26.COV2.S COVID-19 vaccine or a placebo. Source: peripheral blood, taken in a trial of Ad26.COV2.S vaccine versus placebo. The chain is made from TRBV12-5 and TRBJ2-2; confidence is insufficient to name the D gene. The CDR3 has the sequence CASGLVVPGELFF. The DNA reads TGTGCTAGTGGTTTGGTCGTCCCCGGGGAGCTGTTTTTT. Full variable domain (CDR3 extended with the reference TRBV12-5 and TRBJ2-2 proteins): DARVTQTPRHKVTEMGQEVTMRCQPILGHNTVFWYRQTMMQGLELLAYFRNRAPLDDSGMPKDRFSAEMPDATLATLKIQPSEPRDSAVYFCASGLVVPGELFFGEGSRLTVL.